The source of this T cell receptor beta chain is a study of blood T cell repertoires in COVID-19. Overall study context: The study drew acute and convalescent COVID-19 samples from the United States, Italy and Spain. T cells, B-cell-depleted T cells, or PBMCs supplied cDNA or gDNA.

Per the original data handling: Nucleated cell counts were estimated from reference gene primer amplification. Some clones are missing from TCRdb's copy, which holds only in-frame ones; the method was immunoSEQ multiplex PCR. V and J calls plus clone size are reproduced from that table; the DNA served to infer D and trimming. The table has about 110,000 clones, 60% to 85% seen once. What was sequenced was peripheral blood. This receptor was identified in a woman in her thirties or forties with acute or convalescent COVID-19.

CDR3 sequence (DNA): TGTGCCAGCAGCCGGACAGAAACTAATGAAAAACTGTTTTTT. Translating gives CASSRTETNEKLFF. The chain couples TRBV3-1 (or the pseudogene TRBV3-2) to TRBJ1-4; possibly TRBD1 for D (6 bases). V was cut by 4 bases and J by 1 base, with 7 bases left in between. The CDR3 is 14 residues long. Germline CDR1 LGHDT, CDR2 YNNKEL (reference sequence).